The entry below describes one T cell receptor beta chain. V was clipped by 1 base and J by 1 base, with 11 bases between them. The CDR3 sequence is 16 residues long. The germline V gene encodes CDR1 SEHNR and CDR2 FQNEAQ (reference sequence). The data belong to a study of blood T cell repertoires in COVID-19. Across the whole study: Acute and convalescent COVID-19 samples came from the United States, Italy and Spain. Sources were T cells, B-cell-depleted T cells, or PBMCs; the material itself was cDNA or gDNA.

In the source study's methods: By means of reference gene primer amplification, nucleated cell counts were estimated. The data were produced by immunoSEQ multiplex PCR, yet TCRdb's version contains in-frame clones alone and is incomplete. Clone size and V and J calls were adopted from that table, with D and trimming inferred from the DNA. The sample records 390,000 or so clones, 80% to 90% being singletons. This rearrangement joins TRBV7-9 to TRBJ1-5; TRBD1 might be the D (6 bases). This receptor was taken from a man younger than 35 who had recovered from COVID-19. Sequencing was done on a sample of PBMCs or T cells enriched from blood (not recorded which). In DNA, the CDR3 is TGTGCCAGCAGCTTAGATAGGCAGGGGAGCAATCAGCCCCAGCATTTT. Its translation: CASSLDRQGSNQPQHF.